These 3 T cell receptor beta chains originate from one sample sequenced in a study of blood T cells in healthy people across ages. Then a second PCR, running roughly 7 to 11 cycles, was carried out with a sample-barcoded 5' primer and a J-beta primer mix. Each CDR3 protein gets one entry after TCRdb re-called the 5' RACE reads with MiXCR. In the table there are 850,000 or so distinct CDR3 sequences, around 26% of which are singletons. The sequencing sample was made of blood. These receptors all come from a woman of 80 years or more in good health.

A note on this clonotype: Just one base apart from a much larger clone, this may be a read error. CDR3 DNA: TGTGCCAGCAGTCCAGGACTGCACAATGTGGGCTACACCTTC. Protein product: CASSPGLHNVGYTF. The chain recombines TRBV12-3 or TRBV12-4 with TRBJ1-2; unclear D gene. V lost 5 bases and J lost 8, with 18 bases in between. This CDR3 spans 14 amino acids.

This clonotype was recorded many times. V usage is TRBV4-2 and J usage is TRBJ2-1; D possibly matches TRBD1 or TRBD2 (5 bases each). V lost 1 base and J lost 5, with 12 bases in between. This CDR3 region has 15 residues. Germline V gives CDR1 LGHNA, CDR2 YNFKEQ. The CDR3 nucleotides read TGTGCCAGCAGCCAAGTCACAGGCGGGCACAATGAGCAGTTCTTC. Residues: CASSQVTGGHNEQFF.

The V call is TRBV6-2 or TRBV6-3, the J call TRBJ1-2; D possibly corresponds to TRBD1 (5 bases). The length of the CDR3 is 13 residues. V gave up 5 bases and J gave up 6 bases, with 13 bases separating them. Per germline, CDR1 MNHEY and CDR2 SVGEGT. The CDR3 DNA reads as TGTGCCAGCAGTAGATCCGGGACGGATGGCTACACCTTC. Its protein is CASSRSGTDGYTF.